This T cell receptor beta chain was retrieved from a study of T cell responses to AZD1222 COVID-19 vaccine. Study-wide points: In all cases, repertoires were sampled only after the peak T cell response.

Some clones are missing from TCRdb's copy, which holds only in-frame ones; the method was immunoSEQ multiplex PCR. The repertoire holds 95,000 to 150,000 clones, with approximately 92% as singletons. This clone was counted only a few times. Its antigen is undetermined. V was cut by 0 bases and J by 7 bases, with 12 bases left in between. CDR3 length: 14 amino acids. Germline V gene lookup returns CDR1 SGHAT and CDR2 FQNNGV. The chain combines TRBV11-2 with TRBJ1-2, with D possibly TRBD1 on 5 matching bases. This clonotype was sampled from an adult who received the AZD1222 COVID-19 vaccine. Sequenced here: peripheral blood, sampled 28 days after the second AZD1222 dose. The chain's CDR3 is CASSLESVRAGYTF. The CDR3 region has the DNA TGTGCCAGCAGCTTAGAGTCGGTCAGGGCTGGCTACACCTTC.